Presented here are 24 T cell receptor beta chains from one specimen sequenced in a study of PD-1 blockade in classical Hodgkin lymphoma. TCRdb keeps only in-frame clones here, not all; method: immunoSEQ multiplex PCR. Of about 24,000 clones listed, 81% were seen once; the top ten hold roughly a fifth. Every patient had relapsed following autologous stem cell transplantation, and cohorts differed in brentuximab vedotin exposure. The sequenced sample was peripheral blood mononuclear cells (PBMCs), obtained before the second cycle of nivolumab. The origin of the receptors is a human donor with classical Hodgkin lymphoma.

This chain connects TRBV18 to TRBJ1-4, with TRBD1 matching over 8 bases. Germline trimming cut 2 bases from V and 2 bases from J; bases unmatched to any gene: 4. The CDR3 spans 16 residues. Germline V gene data show CDR1 as KGHSH and CDR2 as LQKENI. The CDR3 protein is CASSPVTGETNEKLFF. The CDR3 DNA reads as TGTGCCAGCTCACCAGTGACAGGGGAGACTAATGAAAAACTGTTTTTT.

This rearrangement joins TRBV7-6 to TRBJ1-3; no clear D gene. The CDR3 contains 17 residues. V was trimmed by 0 bases and J by 4 bases, leaving 16 bases between them. Germline assignment: CDR1 SGHVS and CDR2 FNYEAQ. For the CDR3, the DNA is TGTGCCAGCAGCTTAGCCTCAGGCAAGGAGGTCGGAAACACCATATATTTT. It yields the protein CASSLASGKEVGNTIYF.

The chain joins TRBV5-1 to TRBJ2-7; D perhaps matches TRBD1 (7 bases). CDR3 size: 15 residues. In germline, CDR1 is SGHRS, CDR2 YFSETQ. Deletions cut 4 bases from V and 0 bases from J, with 14 bases between. Here the CDR3 DNA reads TGCGCCAGCAGCCTGGAGGGACAGAGCTCCTACGAGCAGTACTTC. Encoded protein: CASSLEGQSSYEQYF.

The chain has TRBV7-8 and TRBJ2-5, with 9 positions matching TRBD2. This CDR3 comprises 14 residues. CDR1 and CDR2 (germline): SGHVS, FQNEAQ. The trim removed 5 bases at V and 5 bases at J, leaving 6 bases unmatched. The CDR3 DNA is TGTGCCAGCAGCCTCACTAGCGGGTGGGAGACCCAGTACTTC. As protein: CASSLTSGWETQYF.

V usage is TRBV27 and J usage is TRBJ2-2, with 12 bases aligning to TRBD1. The CDR3 spans 15 residues. Trimming at V came to 5 bases and at J to 6 bases, leaving 4 bases not matched to a gene. Per the germline V gene, CDR1 is MNHEY and CDR2 is SMNVEV (reference sequence). In nucleotides, the CDR3 is TGTGCCAGCAGTGGGACAGGGGGCTTGGCCGGGGAGCTGTTTTTT. Its translation: CASSGTGGLAGELFF.

The chain is built from TRBV30 and TRBJ2-1; 8 nucleotides match TRBD2. CDR1 is GTSNPN and CDR2 is SVGIG in the germline V gene (reference sequence). CDR3 length equals 13 residues. V lost 2 bases to trimming and J lost 6 bases; unmatched junction nucleotides: 3. The CDR3 DNA sequence: TGTGCCTGGAGTCGGACTAGCCGCAATGAGCAGTTCTTC. Translation gives CAWSRTSRNEQFF.

The chain combines TRBV7-3 with TRBJ2-2; TRBD1 matches 7 bases. Trimming at V came to 6 bases and at J to 8 bases, leaving 9 bases not matched to a gene. This CDR3 comprises 14 residues. Looked up from germline, CDR1 is SGHTA and CDR2 is FQGTGA. CDR3 in amino acids: CASSQGDFSGELFF. CDR3 bases: TGTGCCAGCAGTCAGGGGGATTTCTCTGGGGAGCTGTTTTTT. Full variable domain (remainder filled in from reference TRBV7-3 and TRBJ2-2): GAGVSQTPSNKVTEKGKYVELRCDPISGHTALYWYRQSLGQGPEFLIYFQGTGAADDSGLPNDRFFAVRPEGSVSTLKIQRTERGDSAVYLCASSQGDFSGELFFGEGSRLTVL.

This CDR3 reads CASSDYWTSGRTDTQYF. The CDR3 DNA is TGTGCCAGCAGTGATTATTGGACTAGCGGGAGAACAGATACGCAGTATTTT. The chain links TRBV2 to TRBJ2-3; TRBD2 agrees at 13 bases. Germline lookup yields CDR1 SNHLY and CDR2 FYNNEI. V was pared by 3 bases and J by 3 bases, with 6 bases of the junction left unmatched. This CDR3 has 17 amino acids.

The genes are TRBV19 and TRBJ2-1; 7 bases are shared with TRBD1. The CDR3 length is 14 residues. Germline-derived CDR1 and CDR2 are LNHDA and SQIVND (reference sequence). The ends lost 4 bases at V and 3 bases at J; junction bases unmatched: 3. CDR3 loop: CASSTRTGYNEQFF. In DNA form, the CDR3 reads TGTGCCAGTAGTACCCGGACAGGCTACAATGAGCAGTTCTTC.

This chain links TRBV7-3 with TRBJ2-7; D remains ambiguous. Trimming removed 4 bases from V and 2 bases from J, with 12 bases in between. The length of the CDR3 is 14 residues. CDR1 is SGHTA and CDR2 is FQGTGA in the germline V gene. The CDR3 DNA reads TGTGCCAGCAGCTCTAACCTCCCTCCCTACGAGCAGTACTTC. This encodes CASSSNLPPYEQYF.

The chain combines TRBV5-1 with TRBJ2-7, with TRBD1 identical over 7 bases. Unmatched junction bases numbered 15, after V lost 3 bases and J lost 3 bases. The germline V gene encodes CDR1 SGHRS and CDR2 YFSETQ. This CDR3 spans 17 amino acids. CDR3 in amino acids: CASSSDLQGRRYYEQYF. CDR3 in DNA: TGCGCCAGCAGCTCAGACCTACAGGGGCGGCGGTACTACGAGCAGTACTTC.

V usage is TRBV9 and J usage is TRBJ2-5, with 9 bases matching TRBD2. Germline CDR1 is SGDLS and CDR2 is YYNGEE. V dropped 4 bases and J dropped 5; count of bases not matched to a gene: 18. This CDR3 has 18 amino acids. CDR3 nucleotide sequence: TGTGCCAGCAGCCCCGAAGGGGCTAGCGGGGCCCTGGGGGAGACCCAGTACTTC. Protein product: CASSPEGASGALGETQYF.

The chain uses TRBV5-6 and TRBJ2-5; unclear D gene. The CDR3 covers 15 residues. From germline, CDR1 is SGHDT and CDR2 YYEEEE. V was cut by 1 base and J by 5 bases, with 15 bases left in between. This CDR3 is CASSLSGRALETQYF. CDR3 bases: TGTGCCAGCAGCTTGTCCGGACGGGCGCTGGAGACCCAGTACTTC.

This chain connects TRBV6-6 to TRBJ2-1; D is perhaps TRBD2 (5 bases). V dropped 3 bases and J dropped 0 bases, with 12 bases sitting between them. The CDR3 is 16 amino acids. The germline CDR1 and CDR2 sequences are MNHNY and SVGAGI (reference sequence). The CDR3 reads CASSYTPGSSYNEQFF. The CDR3 nucleotides read TGTGCCAGCAGTTATACCCCGGGGAGCTCCTACAATGAGCAGTTCTTC.

J is TRBJ2-3 and V is TRBV5-5; possibly TRBD1 or TRBD2 for D (6 bases each). The CDR3 spans 14 residues. Trimming cost V 4 bases and J 2 bases, with 11 bases left between them. Germline assignment: CDR1 SGHKS and CDR2 YYEKEE (reference sequence). CDR3 residues: CASSPTGATDTQYF. CDR3 bases: TGTGCCAGCAGCCCGACGGGGGCCACAGATACGCAGTATTTT.

V and J are TRBV28 and TRBJ1-5; the D gene is possibly TRBD1 (5 bases). The CDR3 runs 14 residues. V lost 7 bases and J 0 bases, leaving 10 bases between the germline ends. Germline CDR1 and CDR2: MDHEN and SYDVKM. Written as DNA, the CDR3 is TGTGCCAGCAAGAAGGACAATAGCAATCAGCCCCAGCATTTT. The encoded protein is CASKKDNSNQPQHF. The full variable domain, rest sourced from reference TRBV28 and TRBJ1-5, is DVKVTQSSRYLVKRTGEKVFLECVQDMDHENMFWYRQDPGLGLRLIYFSYDVKMKEKGDIPEGYSVSREKKERFSLILESASTNQTSMYLCASKKDNSNQPQHFGDGTRLSIL.

The chain recombines TRBV6-1 with TRBJ2-3; TRBD2 matches at 7 bases. Germline assignment: CDR1 MNHNS and CDR2 SASEGT. V trimming: 2 bases; J trimming: 9 bases; junction bases outside the gene matches: 5. The CDR3 covers 13 residues. This CDR3 is CASSERIGGTQYF. The CDR3 DNA sequence: TGTGCCAGCAGTGAACGGATCGGGGGGACGCAGTATTTT.

The rearrangement joins TRBV5-1 to TRBJ1-1; D not certain. Trimming took 0 bases from V and 4 from J, leaving 10 bases between them. In germline, CDR1 is SGHRS, CDR2 YFSETQ. This CDR3 is 14 amino acids long. CDR3 protein: CASSLGQVGTEAFF. Written as DNA, the CDR3 is TGCGCCAGCAGCTTGGGGCAGGTCGGCACTGAAGCTTTCTTT.

The rearrangement uses TRBV30 and TRBJ1-5; unclear D gene. The germline V and J ends were trimmed by 1 base and 7 bases, with 11 bases remaining between them. The CDR3 runs 13 residues. Per germline, CDR1 GTSNPN and CDR2 SVGIG (reference sequence). CDR3 sequence reads: CAWSAWAGQPQHF. The CDR3 nucleotides are TGTGCCTGGAGTGCTTGGGCAGGACAGCCCCAGCATTTT.

The CDR3 spells CSVQGRGYEQYF. The DNA of the CDR3 is TGCAGCGTGCAGGGGCGCGGGTACGAGCAGTACTTC. The J gene is TRBJ2-7, the V gene TRBV29-1; weak D call: TRBD1 (6 bases). The CDR3 contains 12 residues. V was trimmed by 6 bases and J by 4 bases, leaving 13 bases between them. Germline V gene sequence: CDR1 SQVTM, CDR2 ANQGSEA.

This chain joins TRBV5-1 and TRBJ1-1; weak D call: TRBD1 (6 bases). Germline-derived CDR1 and CDR2 are SGHRS and YFSETQ. CDR3 size: 13 residues. The V end was cut by 0 bases, the J end by 5 bases, with 8 bases between. As DNA, the CDR3 is TGCGCCAGCAGCTTGGACAGGGTTACTGAAGCTTTCTTT. This sequence encodes CASSLDRVTEAFF.

The chain couples TRBV10-3 to TRBJ2-7; 8 bases are shared with TRBD1. Germline V gene lookup returns CDR1 ENHRY and CDR2 SYGVKD. The CDR3 has 14 residues. J was trimmed by 1 base and V by 4 bases; bases with no gene match: 3. CDR3 DNA sequence: TGTGCCATCAGTGGTGACAGGGGATCCTACGAGCAGTACTTC. It encodes CAISGDRGSYEQYF.

This clone was observed a handful of times. The chain recombines TRBV6-1 with TRBJ2-3; D remains unclear. The CDR3 covers 17 residues. The germline V and J ends were trimmed by 0 bases and 7 bases, with 20 bases remaining between them. Per germline, CDR1 MNHNS and CDR2 SASEGT. For the CDR3, the DNA is TGTGCCAGCAGTGAAGCGGCCATAGTGGAGACCCGAAATACGCAGTATTTT. The encoded protein is CASSEAAIVETRNTQYF.

The V and J genes are TRBV5-1 and TRBJ2-7; 7 bases line up with TRBD1. J lost 4 bases, V lost 3 bases, and 10 bases had no gene match. The length of the CDR3 is 15 residues. Germline V gene sequence: CDR1 SGHRS, CDR2 YFSETQ. The CDR3: CASSSRPGQTYEQYF. DNA of the CDR3: TGCGCCAGCAGCTCGCGACCGGGACAGACTTACGAGCAGTACTTC.